This T cell receptor (beta chain) was retrieved from a study of blood T cell repertoires in COVID-19. On the study more broadly: T cells, B-cell-depleted T cells, or PBMCs provided the cDNA or gDNA that served as material.

The CDR3 is 15 amino acids. The V gene end was trimmed by 5 bases and the J gene end by 6 bases; junction bases not matched to a gene: 10. Germline CDR1 SEHNR, CDR2 FQNEAQ (reference sequence). Source study methods: It was from reference gene primer amplification that nucleated cell counts were estimated. Produced via immunoSEQ multiplex PCR; TCRdb's table is partial and in-frame only. The D gene and trimming were derived from the DNA, and the V and J assignments and clone size from that table. The table includes roughly 100,000 clones, 85% to 90% detected once. The sequenced material came from peripheral blood. The V and J genes are TRBV7-9 and TRBJ1-1, with 9 bases that match TRBD1. This receptor was taken from a man aged 45-60 years with acute or convalescent COVID-19. The CDR3 loop reads CASSLDRDRVPEAFF. DNA of the CDR3: TGTGCCAGCAGCCTCGACCGGGACAGGGTTCCTGAAGCTTTCTTT.